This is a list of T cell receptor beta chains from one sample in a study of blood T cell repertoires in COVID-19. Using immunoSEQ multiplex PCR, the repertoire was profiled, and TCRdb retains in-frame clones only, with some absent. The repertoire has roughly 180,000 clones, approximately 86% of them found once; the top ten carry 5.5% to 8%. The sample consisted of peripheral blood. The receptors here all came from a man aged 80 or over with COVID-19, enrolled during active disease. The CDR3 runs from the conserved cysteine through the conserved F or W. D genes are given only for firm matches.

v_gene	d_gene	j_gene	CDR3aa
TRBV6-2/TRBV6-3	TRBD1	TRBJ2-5	CASSPDRVQTQYF
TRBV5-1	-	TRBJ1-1	CASGVLRGGTEAFF
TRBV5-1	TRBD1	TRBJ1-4	CASSLEAGGNEKLFF
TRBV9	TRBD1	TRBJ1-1	CASSGLTGPEAFF
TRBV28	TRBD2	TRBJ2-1	CASSLPPSGGSRSYNEQFF
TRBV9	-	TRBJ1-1	CASSPRLLGTEAFF
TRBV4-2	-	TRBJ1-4	CASSQDRGSGGEKLFF
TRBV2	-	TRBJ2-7	CASTDIQGVGNTYEQYF
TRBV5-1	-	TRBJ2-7	CASSLDLIYEQYF
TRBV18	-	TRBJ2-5	CASSPPNSQETQYF
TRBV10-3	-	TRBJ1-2	CAISDPGIGGYTF
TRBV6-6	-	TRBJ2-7	CASSYLQISYEQYF
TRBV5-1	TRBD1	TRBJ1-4	CASSPIAQGTNEKLFF
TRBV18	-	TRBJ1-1	CASSPVFLEAEAFF
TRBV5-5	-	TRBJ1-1	CASSSRQGYTEAFF
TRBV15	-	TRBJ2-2	CATSRELLSGGELFF
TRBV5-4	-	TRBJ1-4	CASSLGSQGEKLFF
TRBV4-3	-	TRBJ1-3	CASSLQTGNTIYF
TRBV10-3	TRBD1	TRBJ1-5	CAISGQGGQPQHF
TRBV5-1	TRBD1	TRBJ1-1	CASSTGGNTEAFF
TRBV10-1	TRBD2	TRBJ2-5	CASRVGLEQETQYF
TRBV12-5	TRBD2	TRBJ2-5	CASGLSGIQETQYF
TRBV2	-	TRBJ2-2	CASSSPAENTGELFF
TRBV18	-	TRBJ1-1	CATEGDSGTEAFF
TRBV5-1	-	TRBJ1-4	CASSLGDTKDEKLFF
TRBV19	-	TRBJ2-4	CASSPAPGAKNIQYF
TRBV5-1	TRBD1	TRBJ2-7	CASSQDRGSYEQYF
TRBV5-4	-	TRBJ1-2	CASSPGQGREGYTF
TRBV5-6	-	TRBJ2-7	CASSMGPEGSYEQYF
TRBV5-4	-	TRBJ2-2	CASSLKERGGAGELFF
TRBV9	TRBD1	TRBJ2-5	CASSAWTGRETQYF
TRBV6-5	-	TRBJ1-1	CASTPPGYTEAFF
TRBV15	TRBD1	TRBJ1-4	CATSREGFRGQINEKLFF
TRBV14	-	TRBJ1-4	CASSPTGISTNEKLFF
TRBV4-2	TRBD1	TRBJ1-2	CASSQSQGVSYGYTF
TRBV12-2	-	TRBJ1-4	CASRGPQGTGNEKLFF
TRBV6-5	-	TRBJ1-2	CASSYSIQSTGNGYTF
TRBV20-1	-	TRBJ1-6	CSASSDRNSPLHF
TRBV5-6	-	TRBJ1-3	CASSLALAPSGNTIYF
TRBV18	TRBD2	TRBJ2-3	CASSLGTSGRTDTQYF
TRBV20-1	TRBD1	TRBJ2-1	CSARDRREFF
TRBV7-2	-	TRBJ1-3	CASSPRDLSSGNTIYF
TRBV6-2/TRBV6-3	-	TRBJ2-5	CASSYWGGGEFQLLQETQYF
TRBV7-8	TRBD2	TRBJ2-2	CASSLSGTNTGELFF
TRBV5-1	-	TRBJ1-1	CASSLLYETVQNTEAFF
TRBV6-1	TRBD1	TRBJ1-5	CASSASGGRSNQPQHF
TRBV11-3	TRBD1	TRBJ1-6	CASSYVKTGYSPLHF
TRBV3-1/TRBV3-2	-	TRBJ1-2	CASSRVPQGGGYTF
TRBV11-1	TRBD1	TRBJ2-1	CASSSRQGTGNEQFF
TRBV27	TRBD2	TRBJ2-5	CASSPLAGGETQYF
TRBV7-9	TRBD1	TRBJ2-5	CASSLRGLETQYF